The clone carrying this T cell receptor beta chain was seen more than once but under ten times. As yet, its antigen is unknown. Trimming took 2 bases from V and 9 from J; bases not matched to a gene: 14. CDR1 is LNHDA, CDR2 SQIVND, per germline (reference sequence). The CDR3 runs to 18 residues. MiXCR, run by TCRdb on the 5' RACE reads, gives a single entry per CDR3 protein. This table has hundreds of thousands of distinct CDR3 sequences, just over 20% appearing once. The entry originates in a study of T-cell memory formation after mild COVID-19. Overall study results and limits: CD4+ clones that contracted lay mainly in CM and EM; CD8+ ones lay in EMRA.

The receptor was isolated from an adult woman who had mild COVID-19 (a few samples of this study predate the infection). Cell type and time point are not known. V is TRBV19 and J is TRBJ2-1; 12 bases agree with TRBD1. The sample comprised PBMCs or a T cell subset sorted from them (not recorded which). The CDR3: CASSINSPGTGGFGEQFF. CDR3 nucleotides: TGTGCCAGTAGTATAAATTCGCCTGGGACAGGGGGCTTCGGTGAGCAGTTCTTC.